What follows are 2 T cell receptor beta chains derived from one specimen sequenced in a study of CD8+CD57+ T cells in acquired aplastic anemia. TCR beta VDJ and CDR3 were profiled, and genomic DNA was the template. TCRdb ran MiXCR on the reads and lists one entry per CDR3 protein. The table shows tens of thousands of distinct CDR3 sequences, with around 42% occurring only once. The sequenced material came from sorted CD4+, CD8+, or CD8+CD57+ T cells (not recorded which) from PBMCs. These TCRs come from a human donor in good health, serving as a control.

In its sample, this clonotype was seen many times. The V and J genes are TRBV11-1 and TRBJ2-3; TRBD2 aligns across 9 bases. The CDR3 loop spans 15 amino acids. Germline CDR1 is SGHAT and CDR2 is FQDESV (reference sequence). Trimming at V came to 1 base and at J to 4 bases, leaving 3 bases not matched to a gene. The CDR3 nucleotides are TGTGCCAGCAGCTTAGGCGGGGGGGCCCCAGATACGCAGTATTTT. As protein: CASSLGGGAPDTQYF.

The V call is TRBV14, the J call TRBJ2-6; D is undetermined. The CDR3 is made up of 15 amino acids. Looked up from germline, CDR1 is SGHDN and CDR2 is FVKESK. Trimming shortened V by 2 bases and J by 2 bases, and 7 bases separated the two germline ends. CDR3 nucleotides: TGTGCCAGCAGCCAAAAAGGGCCTGGGGCCAACGTCCTGACTTTC. Protein sequence: CASSQKGPGANVLTF.